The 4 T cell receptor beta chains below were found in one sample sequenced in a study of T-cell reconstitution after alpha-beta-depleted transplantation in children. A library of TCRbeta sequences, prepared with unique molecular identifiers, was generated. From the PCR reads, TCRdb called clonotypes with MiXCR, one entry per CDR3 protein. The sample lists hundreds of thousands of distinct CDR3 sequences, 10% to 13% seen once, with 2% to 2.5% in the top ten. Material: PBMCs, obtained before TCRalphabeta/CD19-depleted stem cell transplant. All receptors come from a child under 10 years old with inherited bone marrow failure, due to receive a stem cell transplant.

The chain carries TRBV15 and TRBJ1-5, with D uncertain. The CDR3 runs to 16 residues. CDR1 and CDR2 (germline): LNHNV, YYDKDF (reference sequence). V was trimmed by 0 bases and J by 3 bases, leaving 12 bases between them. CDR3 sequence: CATSRDRAGNNQPQHF. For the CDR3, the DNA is TGTGCCACCAGCAGAGATAGGGCGGGGAACAATCAGCCCCAGCATTTT.

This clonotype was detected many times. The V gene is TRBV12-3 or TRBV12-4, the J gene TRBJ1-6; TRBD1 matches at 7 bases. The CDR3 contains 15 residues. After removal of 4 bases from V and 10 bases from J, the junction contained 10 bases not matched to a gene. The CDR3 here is CASSSNDRVGSPLHF. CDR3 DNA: TGTGCCAGCAGTTCTAACGACAGGGTTGGGTCACCCCTCCACTTT.

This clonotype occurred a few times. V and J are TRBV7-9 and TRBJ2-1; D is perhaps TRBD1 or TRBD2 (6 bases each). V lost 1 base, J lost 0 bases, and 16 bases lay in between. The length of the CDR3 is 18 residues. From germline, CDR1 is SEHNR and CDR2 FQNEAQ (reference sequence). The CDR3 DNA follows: TGTGCCAGCAGCTTAGTCATCGGGGGCGCATACTCCTACAATGAGCAGTTCTTC. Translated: CASSLVIGGAYSYNEQFF.

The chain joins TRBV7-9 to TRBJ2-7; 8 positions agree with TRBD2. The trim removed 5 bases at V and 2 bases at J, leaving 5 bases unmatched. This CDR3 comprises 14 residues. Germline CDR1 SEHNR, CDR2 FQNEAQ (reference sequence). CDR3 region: CASSPIAGTYEQYF. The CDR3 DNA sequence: TGTGCCAGCAGCCCCATAGCGGGGACCTACGAGCAGTACTTC.